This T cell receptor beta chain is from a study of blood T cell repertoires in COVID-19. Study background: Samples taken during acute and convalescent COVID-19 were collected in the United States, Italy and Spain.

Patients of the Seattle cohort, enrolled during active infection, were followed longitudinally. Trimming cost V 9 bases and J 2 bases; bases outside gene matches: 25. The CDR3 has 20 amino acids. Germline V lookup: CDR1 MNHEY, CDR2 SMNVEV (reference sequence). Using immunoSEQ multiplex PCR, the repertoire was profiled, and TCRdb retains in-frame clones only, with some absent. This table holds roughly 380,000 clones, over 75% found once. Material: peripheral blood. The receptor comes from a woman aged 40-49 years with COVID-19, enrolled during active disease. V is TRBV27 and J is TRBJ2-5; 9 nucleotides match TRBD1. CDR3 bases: TGTGCCAGTCGGGGGCTCGGGCTTGACAGGGGGAGGGTAGGGCAAGAGACCCAGTACTTC. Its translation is CASRGLGLDRGRVGQETQYF.